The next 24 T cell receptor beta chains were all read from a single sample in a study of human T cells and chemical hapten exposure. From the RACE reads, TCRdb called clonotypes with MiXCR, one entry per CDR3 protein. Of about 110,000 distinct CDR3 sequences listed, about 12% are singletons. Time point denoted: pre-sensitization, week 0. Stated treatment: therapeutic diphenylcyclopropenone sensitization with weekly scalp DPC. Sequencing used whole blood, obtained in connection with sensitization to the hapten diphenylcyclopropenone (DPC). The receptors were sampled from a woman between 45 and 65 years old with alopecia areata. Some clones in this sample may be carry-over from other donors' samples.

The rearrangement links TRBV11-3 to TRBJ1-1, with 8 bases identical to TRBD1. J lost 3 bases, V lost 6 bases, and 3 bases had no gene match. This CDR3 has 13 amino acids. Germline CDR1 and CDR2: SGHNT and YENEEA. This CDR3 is CASRNRGDTEAFF. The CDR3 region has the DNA TGTGCCAGCAGAAACAGGGGGGACACTGAAGCTTTCTTT.

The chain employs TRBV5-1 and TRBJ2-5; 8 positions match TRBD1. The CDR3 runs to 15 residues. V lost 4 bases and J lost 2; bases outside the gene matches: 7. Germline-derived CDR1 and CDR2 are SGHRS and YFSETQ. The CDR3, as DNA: TGCGCCAGCAGCACGGGGACAGGTGCACAAGAGACCCAGTACTTC. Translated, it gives CASSTGTGAQETQYF.

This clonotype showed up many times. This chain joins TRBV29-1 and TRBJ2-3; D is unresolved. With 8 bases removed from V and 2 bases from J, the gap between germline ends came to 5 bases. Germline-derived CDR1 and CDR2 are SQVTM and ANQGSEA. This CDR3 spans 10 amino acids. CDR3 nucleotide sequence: TGCAGCTCCTACACAGATACGCAGTATTTT. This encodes CSSYTDTQYF.

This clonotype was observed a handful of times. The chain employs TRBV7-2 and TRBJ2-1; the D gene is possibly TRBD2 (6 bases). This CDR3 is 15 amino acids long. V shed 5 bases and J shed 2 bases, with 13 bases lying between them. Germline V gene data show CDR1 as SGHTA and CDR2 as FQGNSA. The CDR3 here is CASSPSERTYNEQFF. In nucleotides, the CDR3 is TGTGCCAGCAGCCCTAGCGAGCGGACCTACAATGAGCAGTTCTTC. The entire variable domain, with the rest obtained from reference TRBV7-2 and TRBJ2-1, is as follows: GAGVSQSPSNKVTEKGKDVELRCDPISGHTALYWYRQSLGQGLEFLIYFQGNSAPDKSGLPSDRFSAERTGGSVSTLTIQRTQQEDSAVYLCASSPSERTYNEQFFGPGTRLTVL.

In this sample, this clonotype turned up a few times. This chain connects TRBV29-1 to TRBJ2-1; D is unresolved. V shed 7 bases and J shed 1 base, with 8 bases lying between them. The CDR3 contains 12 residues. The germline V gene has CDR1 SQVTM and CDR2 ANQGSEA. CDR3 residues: CSGYSSYNEQFF. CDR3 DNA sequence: TGCAGCGGGTACTCTTCCTACAATGAGCAGTTCTTC.

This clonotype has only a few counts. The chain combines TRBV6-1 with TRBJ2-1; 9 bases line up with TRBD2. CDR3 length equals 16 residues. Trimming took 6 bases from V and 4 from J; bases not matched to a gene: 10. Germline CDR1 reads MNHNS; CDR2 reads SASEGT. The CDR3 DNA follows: TGTGCCAGCAGCGAACTCGTGCTAGCGGGGTACAATGAGCAGTTCTTC. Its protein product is CASSELVLAGYNEQFF.

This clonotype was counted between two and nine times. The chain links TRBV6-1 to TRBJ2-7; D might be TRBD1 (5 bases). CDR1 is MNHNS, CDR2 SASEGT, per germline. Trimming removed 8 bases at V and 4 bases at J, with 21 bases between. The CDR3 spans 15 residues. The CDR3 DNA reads TGTGCCAGCCGAAGAGTGGGGCCAACTACTTACGAGCAGTACTTC. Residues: CASRRVGPTTYEQYF.

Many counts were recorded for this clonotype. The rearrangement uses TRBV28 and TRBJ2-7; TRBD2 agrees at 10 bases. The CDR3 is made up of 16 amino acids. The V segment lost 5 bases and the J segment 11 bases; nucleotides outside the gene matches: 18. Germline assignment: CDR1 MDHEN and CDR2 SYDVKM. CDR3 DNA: TGTGCCAGCAGTGGAGAACTAGCGGGATATCTACGAGTGGAGTACTTC. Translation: CASSGELAGYLRVEYF. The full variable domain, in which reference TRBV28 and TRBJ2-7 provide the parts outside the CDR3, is DVKVTQSSRYLVKRTGEKVFLECVQDMDHENMFWYRQDPGLGLRLIYFSYDVKMKEKGDIPEGYSVSREKKERFSLILESASTNQTSMYLCASSGELAGYLRVEYFGPGTRLTVT.

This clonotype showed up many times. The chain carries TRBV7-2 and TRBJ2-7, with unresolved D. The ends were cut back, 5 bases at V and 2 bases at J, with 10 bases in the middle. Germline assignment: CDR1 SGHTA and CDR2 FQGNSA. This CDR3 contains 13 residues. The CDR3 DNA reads TGTGCCAGCAGCCAGGCCGGGCCCTACGAGCAGTACTTC. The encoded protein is CASSQAGPYEQYF.

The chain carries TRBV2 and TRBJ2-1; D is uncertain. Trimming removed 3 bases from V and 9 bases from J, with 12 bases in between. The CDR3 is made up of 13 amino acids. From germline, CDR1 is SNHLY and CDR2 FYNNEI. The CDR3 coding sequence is TGTGCCAGCAGTGAGGGCGTCGTACGTGAGCAGTTCTTC. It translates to CASSEGVVREQFF.

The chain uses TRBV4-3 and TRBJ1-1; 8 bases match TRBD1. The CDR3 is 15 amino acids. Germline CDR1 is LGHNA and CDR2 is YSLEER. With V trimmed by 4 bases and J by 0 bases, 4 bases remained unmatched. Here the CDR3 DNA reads TGCGCCAGCAGCCCGGACAGGGAAATGAACACTGAAGCTTTCTTT. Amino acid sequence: CASSPDREMNTEAFF.

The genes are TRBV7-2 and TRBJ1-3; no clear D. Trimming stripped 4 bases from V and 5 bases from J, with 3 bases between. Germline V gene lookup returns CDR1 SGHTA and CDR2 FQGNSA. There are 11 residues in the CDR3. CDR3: CASSSRNTIYF. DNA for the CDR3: TGTGCCAGCAGCTCCCGAAACACCATATATTTT.

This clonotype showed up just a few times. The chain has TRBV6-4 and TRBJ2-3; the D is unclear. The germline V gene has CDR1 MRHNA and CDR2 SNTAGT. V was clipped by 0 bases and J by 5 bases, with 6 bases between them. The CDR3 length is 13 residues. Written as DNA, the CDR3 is TGTGCCAGCAGTGACTCTGGGGAAGATACGCAGTATTTT. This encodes CASSDSGEDTQYF.

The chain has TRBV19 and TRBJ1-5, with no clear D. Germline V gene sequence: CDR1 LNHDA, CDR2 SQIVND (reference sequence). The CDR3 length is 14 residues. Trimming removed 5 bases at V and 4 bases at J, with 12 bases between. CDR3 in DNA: TGTGCCAGTAGTGAGGTCCACGGAAATCAGCCCCAGCATTTT. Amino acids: CASSEVHGNQPQHF. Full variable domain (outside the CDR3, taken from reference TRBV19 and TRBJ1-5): DGGITQSPKYLFRKEGQNVTLSCEQNLNHDAMYWYRQDPGQGLRLIYYSQIVNDFQKGDIAEGYSVSREKKESFPLTVTSAQKNPTAFYLCASSEVHGNQPQHFGDGTRLSIL.

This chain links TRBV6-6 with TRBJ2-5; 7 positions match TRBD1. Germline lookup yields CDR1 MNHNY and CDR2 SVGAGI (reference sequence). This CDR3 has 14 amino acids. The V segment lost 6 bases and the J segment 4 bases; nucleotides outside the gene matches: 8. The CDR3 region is CASSPGTAGETQYF. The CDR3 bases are TGTGCCAGCAGCCCCGGGACAGCCGGAGAGACCCAGTACTTC.

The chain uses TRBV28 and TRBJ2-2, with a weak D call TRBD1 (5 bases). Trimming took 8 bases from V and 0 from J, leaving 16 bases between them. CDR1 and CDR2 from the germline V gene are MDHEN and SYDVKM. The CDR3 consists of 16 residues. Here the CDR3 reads CASSGPNRPNTGELFF. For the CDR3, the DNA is TGTGCCAGCTCGGGCCCTAACAGGCCGAACACCGGGGAGCTGTTTTTT.

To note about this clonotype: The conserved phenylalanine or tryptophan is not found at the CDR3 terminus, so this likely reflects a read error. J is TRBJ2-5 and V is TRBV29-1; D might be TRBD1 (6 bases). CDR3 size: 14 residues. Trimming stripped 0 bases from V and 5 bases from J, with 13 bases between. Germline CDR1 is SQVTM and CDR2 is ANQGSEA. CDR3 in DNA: TGCAGCGTTGAAGATCAGGGGCCCCGTGAGACCCAGTACCTC. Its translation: CSVEDQGPRETQYL.

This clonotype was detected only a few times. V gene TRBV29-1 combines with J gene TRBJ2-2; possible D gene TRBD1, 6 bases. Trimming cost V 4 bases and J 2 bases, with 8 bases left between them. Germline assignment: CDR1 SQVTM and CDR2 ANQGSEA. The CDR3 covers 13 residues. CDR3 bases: TGCAGCGTTGGACAGGCTAACACCGGGGAGCTGTTTTTT. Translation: CSVGQANTGELFF.

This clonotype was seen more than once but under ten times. This CDR3 reads CAISESTDPQETQYF. CDR3 in DNA: TGTGCCATCAGTGAGTCTACGGACCCACAAGAGACCCAGTACTTC. This chain links TRBV10-3 with TRBJ2-5, with D hard to call. Looked up from germline, CDR1 is ENHRY and CDR2 is SYGVKD. This CDR3 has 15 residues. V lost 0 bases and J lost 2, with 10 bases in between.

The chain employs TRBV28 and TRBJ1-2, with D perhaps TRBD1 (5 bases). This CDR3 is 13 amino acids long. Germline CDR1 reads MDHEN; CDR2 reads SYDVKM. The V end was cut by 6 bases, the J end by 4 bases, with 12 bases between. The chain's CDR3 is CASRKTDSYGYTF. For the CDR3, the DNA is TGTGCCAGCAGGAAGACCGACAGCTATGGCTACACCTTC.

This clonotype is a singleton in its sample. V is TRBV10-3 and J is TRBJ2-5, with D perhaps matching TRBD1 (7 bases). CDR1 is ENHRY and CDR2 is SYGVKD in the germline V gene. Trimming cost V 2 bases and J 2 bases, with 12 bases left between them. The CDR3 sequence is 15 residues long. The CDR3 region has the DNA TGTGCCATCAGTGAGCAGGGGGGATATCAAGAGACCCAGTACTTC. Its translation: CAISEQGGYQETQYF.

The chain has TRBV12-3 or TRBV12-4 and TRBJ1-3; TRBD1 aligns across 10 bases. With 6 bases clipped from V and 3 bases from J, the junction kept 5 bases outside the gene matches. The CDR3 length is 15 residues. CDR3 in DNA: TGTGCCAGCAGGTCCGGGACAGGGGTTGGAAACACCATATATTTT. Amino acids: CASRSGTGVGNTIYF.

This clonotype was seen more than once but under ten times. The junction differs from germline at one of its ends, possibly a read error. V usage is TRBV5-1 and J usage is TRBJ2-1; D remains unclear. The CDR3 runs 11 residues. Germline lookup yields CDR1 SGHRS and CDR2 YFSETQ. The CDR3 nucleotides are TGCGCCAGCAGCTTGGAGGGCGAGCAGTTATTC. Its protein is CASSLEGEQLF.

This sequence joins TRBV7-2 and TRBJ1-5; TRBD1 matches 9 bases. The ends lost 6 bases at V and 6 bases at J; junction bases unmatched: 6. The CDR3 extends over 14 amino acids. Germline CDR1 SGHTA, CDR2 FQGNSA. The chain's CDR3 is CASSPQGAGQPQHF. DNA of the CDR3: TGTGCCAGCAGTCCACAGGGGGCCGGTCAGCCCCAGCATTTT.